The rows below give T cell receptor beta chains drawn from one sample of a study of blood T cell repertoires in COVID-19. Data came from immunoSEQ multiplex PCR; TCRdb stores just in-frame clones and leaves some out. The profile covers more than 100,000 clones, with roughly 83% appearing a single time and about a sixth taken by the ten largest. The sample taken for sequencing was peripheral blood. These receptors all stem from a woman at least 80 years old with acute or convalescent COVID-19. CDR3s include the opening cysteine and the closing phenylalanine or tryptophan. Fields, in order: V gene, D gene, clone size, J gene, CDR3 length, CDR3 protein, CDR3 DNA. A D gene is named only where the DNA matches it firmly. The size field is filled for only some rows; it gives once, few, many or a size class.

TRBV18,TRBD1,-,TRBJ2-7,14,CASSLQGGPYEQYF,TGTGCCAGCTCACTACAGGGGGGCCCCTACGAGCAGTACTTC
TRBV19,-,-,TRBJ2-3,19,CASSIDFGPAGSATDTQYF,TGTGCCAGTAGTATAGACTTTGGACCTGCGGGGTCGGCCACAGATACGCAGTATTTT
TRBV7-2,-,-,TRBJ2-7,14,CASSSRAGAQEQYF,TGTGCCAGCAGCTCACGTGCAGGGGCGCAGGAGCAGTACTTC
TRBV7-2,-,few,TRBJ2-3,14,CASSSPGGRDTQYF,TGTGCCAGCAGCTCGCCCGGGGGTAGGGATACGCAGTATTTT
TRBV30,-,-,TRBJ1-2,19,CAWSVRGRGNLQANYGYTF,TGTGCCTGGAGTGTACGTGGGAGGGGGAACCTTCAAGCTAACTATGGCTACACCTTC
TRBV15,TRBD2,-,TRBJ2-5,16,CATSRGKGGRVETQYF,TGTGCCACCAGCAGAGGAAAGGGCGGGAGGGTTGAGACCCAGTACTTC
TRBV4-3,-,few,TRBJ1-6,17,CASSQDAGDRWFSPLHF,TGCGCCAGCAGCCAAGACGCTGGAGACAGGTGGTTTTCACCCCTCCACTTT
TRBV10-3,-,-,TRBJ2-1,14,CAVSSTGDNDEQFF,TGTGCCGTCAGTTCCACGGGAGATAACGATGAGCAGTTCTTC
TRBV7-2,-,-,TRBJ1-5,16,CASSLMGQGVNQPQHF,TGTGCCAGCAGCTTAATGGGTCAGGGCGTAAATCAGCCCCAGCATTTT
TRBV6-5,TRBD1,-,TRBJ1-4,14,CASRSGGGNEKLFF,TGTGCCAGCAGGTCAGGGGGCGGGAATGAAAAACTGTTTTTT
TRBV18,-,-,TRBJ1-5,15,CASSPNDRGNQPQHF,TGTGCCAGCTCACCGAACGACCGGGGCAATCAGCCCCAGCATTTT
TRBV5-1,TRBD2,-,TRBJ2-2,17,CASSSLAGGTNTGELFF,TGCGCCAGCAGCTCACTAGCGGGAGGGACGAACACCGGGGAGCTGTTTTTT
TRBV27,TRBD1,-,TRBJ1-1,15,CASSSDRGWNTEAFF,TGTGCCAGCAGTTCGGACAGGGGATGGAACACTGAAGCTTTCTTT
TRBV27,TRBD2,once,TRBJ2-2,22,CASSFFGSRGLAGGRGTGELFF,TGTGCCAGCAGTTTCTTCGGGTCCAGGGGACTAGCGGGGGGGCGCGGCACCGGGGAGCTGTTTTTT
TRBV4-1,-,-,TRBJ1-2,15,CASSQDRRGDYGYTF,TGCGCCAGCAGCCAAGATAGAAGGGGTGACTATGGCTACACCTTC
TRBV27,-,-,TRBJ1-2,15,CASSLSAGEDYGYTF,TGTGCCAGCAGTTTATCGGCCGGGGAAGACTATGGCTACACCTTC
TRBV5-1,-,-,TRBJ1-5,14,CASSLDPGRQPQHF,TGCGCCAGCAGCTTGGATCCAGGGCGACAGCCCCAGCATTTT
TRBV4-3,-,few,TRBJ1-2,15,CASSQELQGNYGYTF,TGCGCCAGCAGCCAAGAGTTACAGGGAAACTATGGCTACACCTTC
TRBV18,-,-,TRBJ2-6,17,CASSPSGVGSGANVLTF,TGTGCCAGCTCACCAAGCGGCGTCGGCTCTGGGGCCAACGTCCTGACTTTC
TRBV5-4,TRBD2,-,TRBJ2-7,15,CASSQDSGSGYEQYF,TGTGCCAGCAGCCAAGATAGCGGGAGCGGCTACGAGCAGTACTTC
TRBV7-2,-,-,TRBJ1-2,15,CASSIGGGANYGYTF,TGTGCCAGCAGCATAGGGGGGGGTGCTAACTATGGCTACACCTTC
TRBV30,-,-,TRBJ2-1,13,CAWNRASYNEQFF,TGTGCCTGGAACAGGGCCTCCTACAATGAGCAGTTCTTC
TRBV9,TRBD1,many,TRBJ1-1,14,CASSVRGDRDEAFF,TGTGCCAGCAGCGTACGTGGGGACAGGGATGAAGCTTTCTTT
TRBV12-3/TRBV12-4,-,-,TRBJ1-3,13,CASSSGPGDTIYF,TGTGCCAGCAGTTCGGGGCCGGGAGACACCATATATTTT
TRBV5-1,TRBD2,-,TRBJ2-2,16,CASSFLAGGNTGELFF,TGCGCCAGCAGCTTCCTAGCGGGGGGCAACACCGGGGAGCTGTTTTTT
TRBV5-8,TRBD1,-,TRBJ1-3,17,CASSYDRGDGTGNTIYF,TGTGCCAGCAGCTACGACAGGGGAGACGGTACAGGGAACACCATATATTTT
TRBV2,-,-,TRBJ2-2,15,CASSEMGRNTGELFF,TGTGCCAGCAGTGAAATGGGGCGGAACACCGGGGAGCTGTTTTTT
TRBV19,-,-,TRBJ2-7,13,CASSILLSYEQYF,TGTGCCAGTAGTATTCTCCTCTCCTACGAGCAGTACTTC
TRBV10-2,-,-,TRBJ2-2,18,CASSEWATIQGGLGELFF,TGCGCCAGCAGTGAATGGGCCACCATACAGGGGGGGCTCGGGGAGCTGTTTTTT
TRBV5-1,TRBD1,-,TRBJ1-1,14,CASSAGQGISEAFF,TGCGCCAGCAGCGCCGGACAGGGGATCTCTGAAGCTTTCTTT
TRBV19,-,-,TRBJ2-2,15,CASSIGSGMTGELFF,TGTGCCAGTAGTATAGGATCGGGGATGACCGGGGAGCTGTTTTTT
TRBV3-1/TRBV3-2,-,-,TRBJ1-2,17,CASSQEGGGEATCGYTF,TGTGCCAGCAGCCAAGAGGGGGGAGGCGAGGCGACCTGTGGCTACACCTTC
TRBV6-5,-,-,TRBJ1-5,14,CASGSESTWKPQHF,TGTGCCAGCGGCTCGGAGTCAACTTGGAAGCCCCAGCATTTT
TRBV2,TRBD1,-,TRBJ1-4,18,CASSDKGRGRGTKEKLFF,TGTGCCAGCAGTGATAAGGGTCGTGGCAGGGGGACAAAAGAAAAACTGTTTTTT
TRBV5-1,TRBD1,-,TRBJ2-2,12,CASSSQGKELFF,TGCGCCAGCAGCTCACAGGGGAAGGAGCTGTTTTTT
TRBV4-3,-,-,TRBJ1-2,13,CASSQDRRYGYTF,TGCGCCAGCAGCCAAGATAGGCGGTATGGCTACACCTTC
TRBV5-1,-,-,TRBJ1-2,16,CASSLSIRAQNYGYTF,TGCGCCAGCAGCTTGAGTATCAGGGCGCAGAACTATGGCTACACCTTC
TRBV4-3,-,-,TRBJ1-1,15,CASSSARGGDTEAFF,TGCGCCAGCAGCTCCGCACGGGGAGGTGACACTGAAGCTTTCTTT
TRBV5-1,-,-,TRBJ1-3,16,CASSLRGFGSGNTIYF,TGCGCCAGCAGCTTGAGAGGGTTTGGTTCCGGAAACACCATATATTTT
TRBV6-5,-,-,TRBJ2-7,14,CASSTGFLAYEQYF,TGTGCCAGCAGTACAGGGTTTTTGGCCTACGAGCAGTACTTC
TRBV29-1,TRBD1,-,TRBJ1-2,15,CSVGGRGQGNYGYTF,TGCAGCGTTGGGGGACGGGGACAGGGGAACTATGGCTACACCTTC
TRBV29-1,TRBD2,-,TRBJ2-1,13,CSAETSGYNEQFF,TGCAGCGCAGAGACTAGCGGGTACAATGAGCAGTTCTTC
TRBV6-6,TRBD1,-,TRBJ1-1,16,CASSSPVDRGRTEAFF,TGTGCCAGCAGTTCCCCCGTTGACAGGGGGCGAACTGAAGCTTTCTTT
TRBV19,TRBD1,-,TRBJ1-1,15,CASTTPGGLNTEAFF,TGTGCCAGTACCACCCCAGGGGGACTTAACACTGAAGCTTTCTTT
TRBV7-2,-,-,TRBJ2-2,13,CASSGGTTGELFF,TGTGCCAGCAGCGGAGGGACCACCGGGGAGCTGTTTTTT
TRBV27,TRBD1,-,TRBJ2-5,14,CASRETGPQETQYF,TGTGCCAGCAGAGAGACAGGGCCCCAAGAGACCCAGTACTTC
TRBV11-2,TRBD1,-,TRBJ1-1,16,CASSLESQGGNTEAFF,TGTGCCAGCAGCTTAGAATCTCAGGGGGGGAACACTGAAGCTTTCTTT
TRBV4-3,-,-,TRBJ1-4,16,CASSQDRAGMSKKLFF,TGCGCCAGCAGCCAAGATAGGGCAGGGATGTCGAAAAAACTGTTTTTT
TRBV15,-,once,TRBJ1-2,14,CATSRDETAYGYTF,TGTGCCACCAGCAGAGATGAGACAGCTTATGGCTACACCTTC
TRBV6-5,-,-,TRBJ2-1,15,CASSYSDYRDYEQFF,TGTGCCAGCAGTTATAGCGACTATAGGGACTATGAGCAGTTCTTC
TRBV18,-,-,TRBJ2-4,12,CASSLTSGSEYF,TGTGCCAGCTCACTCACATCAGGGTCTGAGTACTTC
TRBV6-5,TRBD2,-,TRBJ2-1,14,CATGLATVYNEQFF,TGTGCCACCGGACTAGCGACGGTATACAATGAGCAGTTCTTC
TRBV18,TRBD2,-,TRBJ2-5,16,CASSPRSGNLQETQYF,TGTGCCAGCTCACCACGGAGCGGGAATCTTCAAGAGACCCAGTACTTC
TRBV9,TRBD1,-,TRBJ2-1,15,CASSSQGAVYNEQFF,TGTGCCAGCAGCTCACAGGGGGCTGTCTACAATGAGCAGTTCTTC
TRBV5-5,-,-,TRBJ1-4,17,CASSLGPPGATNEKLFF,TGTGCCAGCAGCTTGGGACCCCCGGGTGCAACTAATGAAAAACTGTTTTTT
TRBV30,-,-,TRBJ1-2,12,CAWSVVGRGYTF,TGTGCCTGGAGTGTGGTTGGCCGTGGCTACACCTTC
TRBV19,TRBD2,-,TRBJ2-3,13,CASGRGGTDTQYF,TGTGCCAGTGGGCGGGGGGGCACAGATACGCAGTATTTT
TRBV3-1/TRBV3-2,-,few,TRBJ2-7,12,CASSQGRREQYF,TGTGCCAGCAGCCAAGGGAGGCGCGAGCAGTACTTC
TRBV10-3,-,-,TRBJ1-6,13,CAISDLDNSPLHF,TGTGCCATCAGTGACCTAGATAATTCACCCCTCCACTTT
TRBV7-8,TRBD1,many,TRBJ1-2,13,CASSRQGTGGYTF,TGTGCCAGCAGCAGACAGGGTACTGGTGGCTACACCTTC